These 32 T cell receptor beta chains were sequenced from one sample in a study of blood T cell repertoires in COVID-19. The table came from immunoSEQ multiplex PCR; TCRdb's copy has only in-frame clones and leaves some out. The table has about 160,000 clones, around 85% seen once. Sequenced: peripheral blood. Receptors were obtained from a woman aged 70-85 years with acute or convalescent COVID-19.

The chain is built from TRBV28 and TRBJ1-3; D may be TRBD1 (5 bases). Germline-derived CDR1 and CDR2 are MDHEN and SYDVKM. CDR3 length equals 13 residues. V dropped 3 bases and J dropped 4 bases, with 7 bases sitting between them. The CDR3 bases are TGTGCCAGCAGTTTGCGGGGGGGAAACACCATATATTTT. This codes for CASSLRGGNTIYF.

The chain has TRBV9 and TRBJ1-3; D unclear. The CDR3 is 15 amino acids. With 0 bases removed from V and 0 bases from J, the gap between germline ends came to 7 bases. Germline loops: CDR1 SGDLS, CDR2 YYNGEE. CDR3 residues: CASSVGAGSGNTIYF. CDR3 bases: TGTGCCAGCAGCGTAGGTGCAGGCTCTGGAAACACCATATATTTT.

This chain uses TRBV5-1 with TRBJ1-1, with D unresolved. CDR1 and CDR2 (germline): SGHRS, YFSETQ. The CDR3 has 13 residues. The germline V and J ends were trimmed by 0 bases and 9 bases, with 12 bases remaining between them. CDR3 protein: CASSLADWEKAFF. In nucleotides, the CDR3 is TGCGCCAGCAGCTTGGCCGATTGGGAGAAAGCTTTCTTT.

This chain connects TRBV6-5 to TRBJ2-7, with unresolved D. The CDR3 totals 15 residues. The V end was cut by 5 bases, the J end by 2 bases, with 16 bases between. The germline V gene has CDR1 MNHEY and CDR2 SVGAGI. CDR3 amino acids: CASSRDSTRPYEQYF. As DNA, the CDR3 is TGTGCCAGCAGTCGAGACTCTACCCGCCCCTACGAGCAGTACTTC.

The chain recombines TRBV5-1 with TRBJ2-7, with TRBD2 identical over 7 bases. Germline V lookup: CDR1 SGHRS, CDR2 YFSETQ. Trimming took 2 bases from V and 4 from J; bases not matched to a gene: 6. The CDR3 covers 14 residues. The CDR3 region is CASSFGQGGYEQYF. DNA of the CDR3: TGCGCCAGCAGCTTCGGGCAGGGAGGGTACGAGCAGTACTTC.

V usage is TRBV2 and J usage is TRBJ2-3, with 8 bases lining up with TRBD2. Germline V CDR1 and CDR2: SNHLY, FYNNEI. V lost 1 base, J lost 4 bases, and 4 bases stayed unmatched. The CDR3 sequence is 15 residues long. The CDR3 region has the DNA TGTGCCAGCAGTGAAGGGCACGGGAGGGCAGATACGCAGTATTTT. It encodes CASSEGHGRADTQYF.

This chain uses TRBV4-1 with TRBJ1-4; 7 bases fit TRBD1. Germline CDR1 reads MGHRA; CDR2 reads YSYEKL. The CDR3 has 19 residues. Germline trimming cut 0 bases from V and 2 bases from J; bases unmatched to any gene: 12. DNA for the CDR3: TGCGCCAGCAGCCAAGATCTACGGCGACAGGGTGGGACTAATGAAAAACTGTTTTTT. This sequence encodes CASSQDLRRQGGTNEKLFF.

V is TRBV3-1 (or the pseudogene TRBV3-2) and J is TRBJ1-1; the match to TRBD1 covers 8 bases. This CDR3 is built from 13 residues. V gave up 4 bases and J gave up 3 bases; unmatched junction bases: 1. Germline loops: CDR1 LGHDT, CDR2 YNNKEL (reference sequence). CDR3 in amino acids: CASSRQGYTEAFF. The DNA of the CDR3 is TGTGCCAGCAGCCGACAGGGGTACACTGAAGCTTTCTTT.

With respect to this clone: This sequence is one base from a far larger clone and is likely a read error. This sequence joins TRBV2 and TRBJ1-1; 7 bases line up with TRBD1. CDR3 length: 15 amino acids. Germline loops: CDR1 SNHLY, CDR2 FYNNEI. J was trimmed by 1 base and V by 6 bases; bases with no gene match: 8. The DNA for the CDR3 is TGTGCCAGCAGCCCGCCGGGACAGCAGAACACTGAAGCTTTCTTT. This codes for CASSPPGQQNTEAFF.

This clone was counted between two and nine times. The V and J genes are TRBV7-9 and TRBJ1-1; the D gene is possibly TRBD1 (5 bases). V gave up 5 bases and J gave up 0 bases, with 13 bases separating them. There are 15 residues in the CDR3. Germline CDR1 is SEHNR and CDR2 is FQNEAQ (reference sequence). The CDR3 bases are TGTGCCAGCAGCCTTGGGGGAGGGGTGAACACTGAAGCTTTCTTT. This sequence encodes CASSLGGGVNTEAFF. The full variable domain, rest sourced from reference TRBV7-9 and TRBJ1-1, is DTGVSQNPRHKITKRGQNVTFRCDPISEHNRLYWYRQTLGQGPEFLTYFQNEAQLEKSRLLSDRFSAERPKGSFSTLEIQRTEQGDSAMYLCASSLGGGVNTEAFFGQGTRLTVV.

The chain uses TRBV9 and TRBJ1-4; 10 positions agree with TRBD1. The CDR3 has 14 amino acids. Trimming took 10 bases from V and 5 from J; bases not matched to a gene: 8. The germline gives CDR1 SGDLS, CDR2 YYNGEE. CDR3 loop: CASSSGQGNEKLFF. CDR3 coding DNA: TGTGCCTCCAGCTCGGGACAGGGGAATGAAAAACTGTTTTTT.

The V call is TRBV24-1, the J call TRBJ2-1; 10 nucleotides line up with TRBD1. Per the germline V gene, CDR1 is KGHDR and CDR2 is SFDVKD. This CDR3 has 16 residues. V dropped 6 bases and J dropped 5; count of bases not matched to a gene: 9. In DNA form, the CDR3 reads TGTGCCACCAGTCCCTGGGGACAGGGGTCTGACAATGAGCAGTTCTTC. Translated, it gives CATSPWGQGSDNEQFF.

The chain uses TRBV7-3 and TRBJ2-2, with D tentatively TRBD1 (6 bases). Germline V CDR1 and CDR2: SGHTA, FQGTGA. V was pared by 6 bases and J by 2 bases, with 10 bases between. CDR3 length: 14 residues. CDR3 nucleotides: TGTGCCAGCAGTACGGACAGCAACACCGGGGAGCTGTTTTTT. Its translation: CASSTDSNTGELFF.

The chain uses TRBV30 and TRBJ1-2, with 7 bases lining up with TRBD1. V lost 3 bases, J lost 8 bases, and 9 bases stayed unmatched. Germline V gene lookup returns CDR1 GTSNPN and CDR2 SVGIG (reference sequence). The CDR3 is 13 amino acids. The CDR3 sequence is CAWSRDRPYGYTF. The CDR3 region has the DNA TGTGCCTGGAGCCGGGACAGACCCTACGGCTACACCTTC.

The chain carries TRBV5-1 and TRBJ1-5; 7 bases align to TRBD1. Per germline, CDR1 SGHRS and CDR2 YFSETQ. The CDR3 length is 15 residues. Unmatched junction bases numbered 11, after V lost 4 bases and J lost 7 bases. This CDR3 reads CASSPTGRHGQPQHF. The CDR3 coding sequence is TGCGCCAGCAGCCCGACAGGGAGGCATGGGCAGCCCCAGCATTTT. The full variable domain, completed using reference TRBV5-1 and TRBJ1-5, is KAGVTQTPRYLIKTRGQQVTLSCSPISGHRSVSWYQQTPGQGLQFLFEYFSETQRNKGNFPGRFSGRQFSNSRSEMNVSTLELGDSALYLCASSPTGRHGQPQHFGDGTRLSIL.

The rearrangement links TRBV28 to TRBJ2-5, with D uncertain. Germline lookup yields CDR1 MDHEN and CDR2 SYDVKM. The CDR3 totals 12 residues. Trimming stripped 5 bases from V and 7 bases from J, with 11 bases between. The CDR3 DNA reads as TGTGCCAGCAGTGTGACGTCGGGGACCCAGTACTTC. Protein: CASSVTSGTQYF.

The V call is TRBV6-2 or TRBV6-3, the J call TRBJ2-4; possibly TRBD2 for D (6 bases). Per germline, CDR1 MNHEY and CDR2 SVGEGT. The CDR3 has 16 residues. Trimming took off 2 bases at V and 1 base at J, with 12 bases between the two ends. The chain's CDR3 is CASSYGTFPAKNIQYF. The CDR3 region has the DNA TGTGCCAGCAGTTACGGGACTTTTCCGGCCAAAAACATTCAGTACTTC.

The CDR3 sequence is CASSLGGPNEQFF. Here the CDR3 DNA reads TGTGCCAGCAGCCTAGGAGGGCCCAATGAGCAGTTCTTC. The V and J genes are TRBV3-1 (or the pseudogene TRBV3-2) and TRBJ2-1, with TRBD2 as a possible D gene (6 bases). The germline V gene has CDR1 LGHDT and CDR2 YNNKEL (reference sequence). The CDR3 runs to 13 residues. With 4 bases removed from V and 6 bases from J, the gap between germline ends came to 10 bases.

The chain carries TRBV19 and TRBJ1-5, with D possibly TRBD1 on 5 matching bases. CDR3 length: 16 amino acids. Germline CDR1 and CDR2: LNHDA and SQIVND (reference sequence). V gave up 1 base and J gave up 6 bases, with 16 bases separating them. CDR3 residues: CASSIGGGAGSQPQHF. In DNA, the CDR3 is TGTGCCAGTAGTATAGGCGGCGGGGCAGGGAGTCAGCCCCAGCATTTT.

The count of this clone is one. The chain couples TRBV6-5 to TRBJ1-1; 8 bases match TRBD1. CDR1 and CDR2 from the germline V gene are MNHEY and SVGAGI. Losses at the gene ends were 6 bases for V and 10 bases for J; bases not matched to a gene: 4. CDR3 length: 11 amino acids. CDR3 amino acids: CASRDRARAFF. The CDR3 coding sequence is TGTGCCAGCAGGGACAGGGCTCGAGCTTTCTTT.

V and J are TRBV19 and TRBJ2-1, with a weak D call TRBD1 (7 bases). The CDR3 has 14 residues. The V and J ends lost 1 base and 9 bases respectively, with 13 bases between them. Germline V CDR1 and CDR2: LNHDA, SQIVND (reference sequence). CDR3 sequence reads: CASSIVEQGGEQFF. The CDR3 bases are TGTGCCAGTAGTATAGTCGAGCAGGGGGGTGAGCAGTTCTTC.

The chain carries TRBV6-4 and TRBJ1-2, with 8 bases identical to TRBD1. This CDR3 contains 14 residues. Unmatched junction bases numbered 4, after V lost 2 bases and J lost 5 bases. Germline CDR1 and CDR2: MRHNA and SNTAGT. CDR3 sequence (DNA): TGTGCCAGCAGTGACGGACAGGGAGGGTATGGCTACACCTTC. Residues: CASSDGQGGYGYTF.

V usage is TRBV19 and J usage is TRBJ1-5, with 9 bases identical to TRBD1. The trim removed 7 bases at V and 6 bases at J, leaving 10 bases unmatched. CDR3 length: 15 residues. CDR1 LNHDA and CDR2 SQIVND come from the germline V gene (reference sequence). The CDR3 sequence: CASNLWDRAAQPQHF. CDR3 DNA sequence: TGTGCCAGTAATCTTTGGGACAGGGCCGCTCAGCCCCAGCATTTT.

The V call is TRBV29-1, the J call TRBJ1-1, with 9 bases matching TRBD1. Germline trimming cut 3 bases from V and 6 bases from J; bases unmatched to any gene: 5. Germline lookup yields CDR1 SQVTM and CDR2 ANQGSEA. The CDR3 runs 13 residues. CDR3 nucleotides: TGCAGCGTTGAGGACAGGGGAATTTCTGAAGCTTTCTTT. Translated, it gives CSVEDRGISEAFF.

This chain uses TRBV11-2 with TRBJ2-7; TRBD1 matches at 9 bases. The CDR3 covers 13 residues. The V and J ends lost 5 bases and 5 bases, in that order; junction bases with no gene match: 4. Germline V CDR1 and CDR2: SGHAT, FQNNGV. CDR3: CASSHRDRDEQYF. The CDR3 bases are TGTGCCAGCAGCCACCGGGACAGGGACGAGCAGTACTTC.

This chain connects TRBV3-1 (or the pseudogene TRBV3-2) to TRBJ2-2; 8 bases are a match to TRBD2. This CDR3 contains 18 residues. The J segment lost 1 base and the V segment lost 4 bases, leaving 11 bases of the junction unmatched. Germline CDR1 and CDR2: LGHDT and YNNKEL (reference sequence). The CDR3 bases are TGTGCCAGCAGCCGCCTAACTAGCGGAGGGGGGAACACCGGGGAGCTGTTTTTT. This sequence encodes CASSRLTSGGGNTGELFF.

The chain combines TRBV15 with TRBJ1-2; no definite D call. The V gene lost 0 bases and the J gene lost 0 bases, with 8 bases spanning the gap. Looked up from germline, CDR1 is LNHNV and CDR2 is YYDKDF (reference sequence). The CDR3 has 15 amino acids. The CDR3 DNA is TGTGCCACCAGCAGAGATTTAATGTCTAACTATGGCTACACCTTC. It encodes CATSRDLMSNYGYTF.

In this sample, this clone turned up a few times. This rearrangement joins TRBV6-5 to TRBJ2-7; 8 bases line up with TRBD1. The CDR3 is made up of 13 amino acids. The J segment lost 3 bases and the V segment lost 6 bases, leaving 4 bases of the junction unmatched. Per the germline V gene, CDR1 is MNHEY and CDR2 is SVGAGI. The CDR3: CASRQGGGYEQYF. The CDR3 coding sequence is TGTGCCAGCAGACAGGGGGGAGGCTACGAGCAGTACTTC.

The gene calls are TRBV5-1 and TRBJ2-7, with 7 bases identical to TRBD1. CDR1 and CDR2 from the germline V gene are SGHRS and YFSETQ. CDR3 length equals 15 residues. The V segment lost 2 bases and the J segment 1 base; nucleotides outside the gene matches: 6. This CDR3 is CASSLGGQRSYEQYF. In DNA form, the CDR3 reads TGCGCCAGCAGCTTAGGGGGCCAGCGTTCCTACGAGCAGTACTTC.

The chain carries TRBV7-3 and TRBJ2-2; a weak D match, TRBD2 (6 bases). Germline-derived CDR1 and CDR2 are SGHTA and FQGTGA. The CDR3 totals 16 residues. Trimming left V 1 base short and J 0 bases short, with 9 bases between. CDR3 protein: CASSLMVAANTGELFF. Written as DNA, the CDR3 is TGTGCCAGCAGCTTAATGGTAGCGGCGAACACCGGGGAGCTGTTTTTT. The full variable domain, its missing parts supplied by reference TRBV7-3 and TRBJ2-2, is GAGVSQTPSNKVTEKGKYVELRCDPISGHTALYWYRQSLGQGPEFLIYFQGTGAADDSGLPNDRFFAVRPEGSVSTLKIQRTERGDSAVYLCASSLMVAANTGELFFGEGSRLTVL.

The chain uses TRBV19 and TRBJ1-6, with a tentative D call TRBD1 (6 bases). Germline-derived CDR1 and CDR2 are LNHDA and SQIVND (reference sequence). CDR3 length equals 14 residues. V was clipped by 1 base and J by 7 bases, with 8 bases between them. The CDR3 region is CASSIGTANSPLHF. The CDR3, as DNA: TGTGCCAGTAGTATAGGGACAGCGAATTCACCCCTCCACTTT.

This rearrangement joins TRBV30 to TRBJ2-3, with D possibly TRBD2 on 6 matching bases. V dropped 5 bases and J dropped 0 bases, with 6 bases sitting between them. The CDR3 length is 12 residues. Germline CDR1 reads GTSNPN; CDR2 reads SVGIG (reference sequence). Here the CDR3 reads CAWGTSTDTQYF. The CDR3 DNA follows: TGTGCCTGGGGGACTAGCACAGATACGCAGTATTTT.